The sequence of this T cell receptor beta chain was determined in a study of T cell responses to AZD1222 COVID-19 vaccine. Clones were read by immunoSEQ multiplex PCR, and TCRdb kept only the in-frame ones, dropping some. The sample consists of about 56,000 clones, roughly 88% of them appearing once. Sequencing used peripheral blood, obtained on day 0 of AZD1222 vaccination. The clonotype originates from an adult in good health.

The CDR3 sequence is CASSVGVGTPYEQYF. DNA of the CDR3: TGTGCCAGCAGCGTAGGGGTCGGGACCCCCTACGAGCAGTACTTC. The rearrangement joins TRBV9 to TRBJ2-7; D could derive from TRBD1 or TRBD2 (5 bases each). There are 15 residues in the CDR3. CDR1 SGDLS and CDR2 YYNGEE come from the germline V gene. Deletions cut 0 bases from V and 2 bases from J, with 12 bases between.